The clone carrying this T cell receptor (beta chain) was detected a few times. Each CDR3 protein gets one entry after TCRdb re-called the 5' RACE reads with MiXCR. Counted here are approximately 42,000 distinct CDR3 sequences, about 29% occurring once; the ten biggest clones make up approximately 3.7%. The CDR3 covers 15 residues. Trimming pared 4 bases from V and 10 bases from J, leaving 18 bases between. Germline-derived CDR1 and CDR2 are SGDLS and YYNGEE. The sample taken for sequencing was memory CD4+ T cells sorted from a lymph node. Subset: memory CD4+ T cells, CD4+CD45RO+CD25-. The rearrangement links TRBV9 to TRBJ1-6; tentatively, D is TRBD1 (6 bases). The receptor's source is a female donor with breast cancer. CDR3 bases: TGTGCCAGCAGCAAAAACACAGGGAACAACTCACCCCTCCACTTT. It codes for CASSKNTGNNSPLHF.